Presented here are 11 T cell receptor beta chains from one specimen sequenced in a study of OX40 agonist ivuxolimab in advanced cancers. Assay: immunoSEQ multiplex PCR; the TCRdb copy retains only in-frame clones and omits some. The data hold under 70,000 clones, with more than 90% observed a single time. The material was CD4+ or CD8+ T cells sorted from blood, obtained in a trial of the OX40 agonist ivuxolimab. Every receptor here comes from an adult with an advanced solid tumor such as melanoma, head and neck, liver or kidney cancer.

The chain uses TRBV9 and TRBJ1-6, with a possible D match to TRBD1 (5 bases). Looked up from germline, CDR1 is SGDLS and CDR2 is YYNGEE. The CDR3 spans 12 residues. V was pared by 4 bases and J by 9 bases, with 8 bases between. The CDR3 reads CASSLGGSPLHF. The CDR3 nucleotides are TGTGCCAGCAGCCTTGGGGGTTCACCCCTCCACTTT.

This chain joins TRBV27 and TRBJ2-5; 9 positions agree with TRBD1. The CDR3 spans 15 residues. Germline V CDR1 and CDR2: MNHEY, SMNVEV (reference sequence). J gave up 4 bases and V 6 bases, and 9 bases lay outside the gene matches. The CDR3 reads CASSTTTTGGETQYF. CDR3 sequence (DNA): TGTGCCAGCAGCACAACCACGACAGGGGGAGAGACCCAGTACTTC.

In this sample, this clone turned up once. This sequence joins TRBV30 and TRBJ2-6, with no clear D. The CDR3 sequence is 13 residues long. V lost 8 bases and J 4 bases, leaving 12 bases between the germline ends. Looked up from germline, CDR1 is GTSNPN and CDR2 is SVGIG (reference sequence). The CDR3 bases are TGTGCCGCCTCCCTAGGGGGGGCCAACGTCCTGACTTTC. Translating it yields CAASLGGANVLTF.

The chain uses TRBV7-3 and TRBJ1-5; D is unresolved. The CDR3 is made up of 13 amino acids. Trimming removed 4 bases at V and 6 bases at J, with 10 bases between. CDR1 SGHTA and CDR2 FQGTGA come from the germline V gene. The CDR3 bases are TGTGCCAGCAGCTGGAGTCATGGTCAGCCCCAGCATTTT. Translated: CASSWSHGQPQHF.

The chain carries TRBV11-1 and TRBJ2-7; D remains unclear. This CDR3 spans 13 amino acids. V lost 4 bases to trimming and J lost 2 bases, with 9 bases between them. CDR1 is SGHAT and CDR2 is FQDESV in the germline V gene (reference sequence). The CDR3 is CASSSDPPYEQYF. The DNA of the CDR3 is TGTGCCAGCAGCTCGGACCCGCCCTACGAGCAGTACTTC.

V usage is TRBV15 and J usage is TRBJ1-4; weak D call: TRBD1 (5 bases). Per germline, CDR1 LNHNV and CDR2 YYDKDF (reference sequence). This CDR3 spans 13 amino acids. V was pared by 6 bases and J by 8 bases, with 13 bases between. The CDR3 DNA reads TGTGCCACCAGACGGGAGGGGTACGAAAAACTGTTTTTT. Protein: CATRREGYEKLFF.

The chain carries TRBV10-3 and TRBJ2-1; a weak D match, TRBD1 (6 bases). This CDR3 has 14 residues. Looked up from germline, CDR1 is ENHRY and CDR2 is SYGVKD. V lost 5 bases and J 3 bases, leaving 11 bases between the germline ends. The CDR3 region has the DNA TGTGCCATCAGTCCAGGACAGAACTACAATGAGCAGTTCTTC. Translated: CAISPGQNYNEQFF.

The chain carries TRBV7-3 and TRBJ2-3; 12 bases match TRBD2. Germline V CDR1 and CDR2: SGHTA, FQGTGA. The length of the CDR3 is 16 residues. V gave up 4 bases and J gave up 1 base; unmatched junction bases: 3. CDR3 nucleotides: TGTGCCAGCAGCTCCCGACTAGCGGGGGGCACAGATACGCAGTATTTT. Its translation: CASSSRLAGGTDTQYF.

The chain uses TRBV2 and TRBJ2-1, with 7 bases fitting TRBD1. J gave up 8 bases and V 3 bases, and 7 bases lay outside the gene matches. CDR1 SNHLY and CDR2 FYNNEI come from the germline V gene. The CDR3 extends over 14 amino acids. The CDR3 DNA sequence: TGTGCCAGCAGTGAGGACAGGTACATCGATGAGCAGTTCTTC. Translation gives CASSEDRYIDEQFF.

The chain is built from TRBV11-2 and TRBJ1-2; TRBD1 matches 7 bases. From germline, CDR1 is SGHAT and CDR2 FQNNGV. The CDR3 extends over 15 amino acids. V was pared by 1 base and J by 4 bases, with 6 bases of the junction left unmatched. In DNA form, the CDR3 reads TGTGCCAGCAGCTTAGCCGGGACAGCAATCTATGGCTACACCTTC. Translation: CASSLAGTAIYGYTF.

The genes are TRBV4-1 and TRBJ2-1; 10 bases are a match to TRBD1. CDR3 size: 14 residues. The germline gives CDR1 MGHRA, CDR2 YSYEKL. With V trimmed by 0 bases and J by 14 bases, 7 bases remained unmatched. The CDR3 bases are TGCGCCAGCAGCCAAGATCGCTCCGGGACAGGGGAGTTCTTC. Translated: CASSQDRSGTGEFF.